This passage covers 30 T cell receptor beta chains from one sample sequenced in a study of T cell responses to AZD1222 COVID-19 vaccine. TCRdb's copy holds only in-frame clones and misses some; the assay was immunoSEQ multiplex PCR. The sample shows some 94,000 clones, roughly nine tenths of them seen only once. This sample comprised peripheral blood, obtained on day 0 of AZD1222 vaccination. These receptors were obtained from an adult in good health.

This clone came up once. The gene calls are TRBV15 and TRBJ2-1, with 12 bases that match TRBD2. The CDR3 length is 16 residues. Germline trimming cut 4 bases from V and 7 bases from J; bases unmatched to any gene: 8. Germline-derived CDR1 and CDR2 are LNHNV and YYDKDF (reference sequence). Here the CDR3 reads CATSMASGGALNEQFF. CDR3 in DNA: TGTGCCACCAGCATGGCTAGCGGGGGGGCCTTAAATGAGCAGTTCTTC.

The J gene is TRBJ2-1, the V gene TRBV3-1 (or the pseudogene TRBV3-2); 10 bases align to TRBD2. V lost 4 bases to trimming and J lost 5 bases; unmatched junction nucleotides: 5. The CDR3 is 15 residues long. Germline CDR1 is LGHDT and CDR2 is YNNKEL (reference sequence). CDR3: CASSLLAGGNNEQFF. The CDR3 region has the DNA TGTGCCAGCAGCCTCTTAGCGGGGGGAAACAATGAGCAGTTCTTC.

The chain recombines TRBV7-2 with TRBJ2-5; maybe TRBD1 (6 bases). Germline CDR1 is SGHTA and CDR2 is FQGNSA. Trimming pared 5 bases from V and 1 base from J, leaving 11 bases between. This CDR3 comprises 14 residues. CDR3 bases: TGTGCCAGCAGCCGTACAGGGTTCCAAGAGACCCAGTACTTC. Amino acids: CASSRTGFQETQYF.

The chain links TRBV10-3 to TRBJ1-6, with 9 bases matching TRBD1. The CDR3 is 15 amino acids. Trimming at V came to 3 bases and at J to 6 bases, leaving 3 bases not matched to a gene. CDR1 is ENHRY, CDR2 SYGVKD, per germline. CDR3 DNA sequence: TGTGCCATCAGTGAACAGGGGGCCACTAATTCACCCCTCCACTTT. Residues: CAISEQGATNSPLHF.

The chain carries TRBV10-3 and TRBJ2-6; 10 bases are shared with TRBD1. The germline gives CDR1 ENHRY, CDR2 SYGVKD. The junction had 8 bases not matched to a gene; V was cut back by 4 bases and J by 2 bases. The CDR3 loop spans 18 amino acids. The CDR3 loop reads CAISGDRGAGAGANVLTF. In DNA, the CDR3 is TGTGCCATCAGTGGGGACAGGGGAGCAGGCGCTGGGGCCAACGTCCTGACTTTC.

V and J are TRBV7-3 and TRBJ2-2; TRBD2 aligns across 13 bases. The ends lost 2 bases at V and 7 bases at J; junction bases unmatched: 7. The CDR3 is made up of 17 amino acids. Germline V lookup: CDR1 SGHTA, CDR2 FQGTGA. CDR3 sequence (DNA): TGTGCCAGCAGCTTAGGGACTAGCGGGATTGGCGGCGGGGAGCTGTTTTTT. Translation gives CASSLGTSGIGGGELFF.

V is TRBV9 and J is TRBJ1-1; 7 bases map to TRBD1. The CDR3 contains 14 residues. With 3 bases clipped from V and 6 bases from J, the junction kept 8 bases outside the gene matches. Germline CDR1 SGDLS, CDR2 YYNGEE. CDR3 loop: CASSARQGSAEAFF. The DNA of the CDR3 is TGTGCCAGCAGCGCACGACAGGGCAGCGCTGAAGCTTTCTTT.

The chain links TRBV3-1 (or the pseudogene TRBV3-2) to TRBJ1-2; D possibly corresponds to TRBD1 (5 bases). In germline, CDR1 is LGHDT, CDR2 YNNKEL (reference sequence). V lost 0 bases, J lost 2 bases, and 10 bases lay in between. This CDR3 has 15 residues. The CDR3 bases are TGTGCCAGCAGCCAAGATATCAGGGCGAACTATGGCTACACCTTC. Encoded protein: CASSQDIRANYGYTF.

The chain joins TRBV4-3 to TRBJ2-5; D is perhaps TRBD1 (6 bases). The CDR3 length is 14 residues. V lost 4 bases, J lost 5 bases, and 14 bases lay in between. Germline V lookup: CDR1 LGHNA, CDR2 YSLEER. CDR3 nucleotides: TGCGCCAGCAGCCGGGACATTTCCACGGAGACCCAGTACTTC. Protein product: CASSRDISTETQYF.

The J gene is TRBJ1-2, the V gene TRBV5-8, with D possibly being TRBD1 (5 bases). The V gene lost 0 bases and the J gene lost 3 bases, with 9 bases spanning the gap. CDR1 and CDR2 from the germline V gene are SGHTS and YDEGEE. This CDR3 is built from 14 residues. This CDR3 reads CASSLGGSYYGYTF. The CDR3 nucleotides read TGTGCCAGCAGCTTGGGGGGGTCTTACTATGGCTACACCTTC.

This chain links TRBV28 with TRBJ1-2, with D possibly being TRBD1 (5 bases). Deletions cut 2 bases from V and 2 bases from J, with 24 bases between. The germline CDR1 and CDR2 sequences are MDHEN and SYDVKM. The CDR3 is 19 residues long. The CDR3 DNA sequence: TGTGCCAGCAGTTTAGAAATCGGCGGCAGGGAAAATCGCAACTATGGCTACACCTTC. This codes for CASSLEIGGRENRNYGYTF.

The rearrangement uses TRBV6-5 and TRBJ1-5; D uncertain. The V end lost 7 bases, the J end lost 6 bases, and 13 bases lay between the germline ends. CDR3 length: 13 amino acids. The germline V gene has CDR1 MNHEY and CDR2 SVGAGI. The CDR3 spells CASNSLLVQPQHF. The CDR3 coding sequence is TGTGCCAGCAATTCCCTTCTGGTTCAGCCCCAGCATTTT.

V gene TRBV28 combines with J gene TRBJ1-5; D is unresolved. Per the germline V gene, CDR1 is MDHEN and CDR2 is SYDVKM. Trimming took off 6 bases at V and 9 bases at J, with 18 bases between the two ends. The CDR3 has 14 amino acids. In DNA, the CDR3 is TGTGCCAGCAGGGAAGGCCAAAAAGGGTGGCCCCAGCATTTT. It encodes CASREGQKGWPQHF.

In DNA form, the CDR3 reads TGTGCCAGCAGTTTAGGGGGCAATGGCTACACCTTC. Its protein product is CASSLGGNGYTF. The J gene is TRBJ1-2, the V gene TRBV12-3 or TRBV12-4; a possible D gene is TRBD1 (5 bases). This CDR3 contains 12 residues. V was trimmed by 1 base and J by 6 bases, leaving 6 bases between them.

This chain connects TRBV19 to TRBJ2-7; no firm D call. This CDR3 contains 15 residues. Germline loops: CDR1 LNHDA, CDR2 SQIVND (reference sequence). The germline V and J ends were trimmed by 0 bases and 3 bases, with 12 bases remaining between them. Written as DNA, the CDR3 is TGTGCCAGTAGTATAGAGACGGTTCCCCTCTACGAGCAGTACTTC. Residues: CASSIETVPLYEQYF. Together with reference TRBV19 and TRBJ2-7, the CDR3 gives the full variable domain: DGGITQSPKYLFRKEGQNVTLSCEQNLNHDAMYWYRQDPGQGLRLIYYSQIVNDFQKGDIAEGYSVSREKKESFPLTVTSAQKNPTAFYLCASSIETVPLYEQYFGPGTRLTVT.

V and J are TRBV6-2 or TRBV6-3 and TRBJ1-2; TRBD1 aligns across 8 bases. Germline V gene lookup returns CDR1 MNHEY and CDR2 SVGEGT. The J segment lost 4 bases and the V segment lost 4 bases, leaving 14 bases of the junction unmatched. CDR3 size: 17 residues. DNA of the CDR3: TGTGCCAGCAGTTCCACCGGGACAGGTACCCGACCCTATGGCTACACCTTC. The encoded protein is CASSSTGTGTRPYGYTF.

The DNA for the CDR3 is TGCAGCGTTTGGACAGGGGAGGGTTCTGAAGCTTTCTTT. Amino acid sequence: CSVWTGEGSEAFF. J is TRBJ1-1 and V is TRBV29-1; 9 nucleotides agree with TRBD1. The CDR3 length is 13 residues. CDR1 and CDR2 from the germline V gene are SQVTM and ANQGSEA. The J segment lost 6 bases and the V segment lost 5 bases, leaving 7 bases of the junction unmatched.

This chain links TRBV12-2 with TRBJ1-1; the listed D gene, TRBD1, was not tested against the DNA. TRBV12-2 is noted as a pseudogene. CDR3 size: 18 residues. The CDR3 bases are TGTGCAAGTCGCCTCACTTTACAGGGGACCTTGCTGAACACTGAAGCTTTCTTT. Translation: CASRLTLQGTLLNTEAFF.

This sequence joins TRBV28 and TRBJ1-2, with D possibly matching TRBD1 (5 bases). This CDR3 spans 13 amino acids. With 6 bases removed from V and 4 bases from J, the gap between germline ends came to 12 bases. Per the germline V gene, CDR1 is MDHEN and CDR2 is SYDVKM. CDR3 loop: CASRGDRAYGYTF. In DNA form, the CDR3 reads TGTGCCAGCAGAGGGGACCGGGCCTATGGCTACACCTTC.

The gene calls are TRBV6-5 and TRBJ1-4, with 9 bases aligning to TRBD1. CDR1 and CDR2 from the germline V gene are MNHEY and SVGAGI. The CDR3 spans 16 residues. Trimming at V came to 4 bases and at J to 5 bases, leaving 8 bases not matched to a gene. This chain's CDR3 is CASSWGSGTGNEKLFF. The CDR3 DNA is TGTGCCAGCAGTTGGGGCTCCGGGACAGGGAATGAAAAACTGTTTTTT.

V usage is TRBV7-9 and J usage is TRBJ2-2; no definite D call. Trimming shortened V by 10 bases and J by 2 bases, and 11 bases separated the two germline ends. The CDR3 has 13 residues. Germline values: CDR1 SEHNR, CDR2 FQNEAQ (reference sequence). CDR3 DNA sequence: TGTGCCAACCCTCCCGATAACACCGGGGAGCTGTTTTTT. Encoded protein: CANPPDNTGELFF.

The table lists this clone with a count of one. The chain carries TRBV18 and TRBJ2-7; D perhaps matches TRBD2 (6 bases). The germline V and J ends were trimmed by 4 bases and 3 bases, with 10 bases remaining between them. Germline lookup yields CDR1 KGHSH and CDR2 LQKENI. CDR3 length equals 13 residues. CDR3 region: CASSRGTNYEQYF. DNA of the CDR3: TGTGCCAGCTCACGCGGGACCAACTACGAGCAGTACTTC. Together with reference TRBV18 and TRBJ2-7, the CDR3 gives the full variable domain: NAGVMQNPRHLVRRRGQEARLRCSPMKGHSHVYWYRQLPEEGLKFMVYLQKENIIDESGMPKERFSAEFPKEGPSILRIQQVVRGDSAAYFCASSRGTNYEQYFGPGTRLTVT.

The rearrangement joins TRBV5-8 to TRBJ2-5, with TRBD1 as a possible D gene (6 bases). Trimming removed 1 base from V and 5 bases from J, with 12 bases in between. Germline V gives CDR1 SGHTS, CDR2 YDEGEE. This CDR3 has 14 amino acids. Here the CDR3 DNA reads TGTGCCAGCAGCTTGTCTGGGGGCCGGGAGACCCAGTACTTC. This sequence encodes CASSLSGGRETQYF.

The J gene is TRBJ2-7, the V gene TRBV28; no definite D call. The CDR3 is 13 amino acids. CDR1 is MDHEN, CDR2 SYDVKM, per germline. V lost 5 bases, J lost 4 bases, and 12 bases lay in between. The CDR3 sequence: CASSRSIRYEQYF. CDR3 coding DNA: TGTGCCAGCAGTCGAAGTATCCGATACGAGCAGTACTTC.

The rearrangement links TRBV6-6 to TRBJ2-2; no firm D call. The CDR3 runs 16 residues. V was trimmed by 0 bases and J by 1 base, leaving 9 bases between them. Germline CDR1 reads MNHNY; CDR2 reads SVGAGI (reference sequence). CDR3 DNA: TGTGCCAGCAGTTACTCGATGTGGCGGAACACCGGGGAGCTGTTTTTT. Residues: CASSYSMWRNTGELFF.

J is TRBJ2-1 and V is TRBV10-1; TRBD1 matches at 9 bases. Trimming took 5 bases from V and 5 from J; bases not matched to a gene: 7. Germline V gene lookup returns CDR1 WNHNN and CDR2 SYGVQD (reference sequence). The CDR3 spans 15 residues. The CDR3 sequence: CASSQVDRGNNEQFF. CDR3 coding DNA: TGCGCCAGCAGTCAAGTGGACAGGGGAAACAATGAGCAGTTCTTC.

Worth noting for this clone: One end of the junction does not line up with germline, which may come from a read error. The V and J genes are TRBV3-1 (or the pseudogene TRBV3-2) and TRBJ2-3; tentative D call: TRBD2 (6 bases). The CDR3 is 16 amino acids. Germline V lookup: CDR1 LGHDT, CDR2 YNNKEL (reference sequence). The CDR3 DNA follows: TGTGCCAGCAGCCAGAGTAGCGGTGGCCGCACACATACGCAGTATTTT. Its translation: CASSQSSGGRTHTQYF.

The chain joins TRBV10-3 to TRBJ2-3, with TRBD1 as a possible D gene (6 bases). The V and J ends lost 6 bases and 0 bases respectively, with 10 bases between them. Germline CDR1 reads ENHRY; CDR2 reads SYGVKD. The CDR3 is 14 amino acids. The chain's CDR3 is CAIRSGVSTDTQYF. CDR3 coding DNA: TGTGCCATCAGGTCAGGGGTCAGCACAGATACGCAGTATTTT.

J is TRBJ1-5 and V is TRBV19; 7 nucleotides agree with TRBD1. Germline V gives CDR1 LNHDA, CDR2 SQIVND (reference sequence). The J segment lost 7 bases and the V segment lost 4 bases, leaving 7 bases of the junction unmatched. The CDR3 has 14 residues. CDR3 sequence (DNA): TGTGCCAGTAGTAAGACAGGGTATATGCAGCCCCAGCATTTT. Translated, it gives CASSKTGYMQPQHF.

The chain couples TRBV7-9 to TRBJ1-4; D not resolved. This CDR3 is built from 15 residues. CDR1 is SEHNR and CDR2 is FQNEAQ in the germline V gene (reference sequence). V was pared by 1 base and J by 8 bases, with 14 bases between. This chain's CDR3 is CASSLVLGENEKLFF. CDR3 DNA sequence: TGTGCCAGCAGCTTAGTACTGGGCGAGAACGAAAAACTGTTTTTT.